This T cell receptor beta chain is drawn from a study of vaccination effects on CD4 cells after COVID-19. Sequencing was performed with immunoSEQ multiplex PCR; in TCRdb, only in-frame clones are kept and a portion is missing. This sample carries around 69,000 clones, roughly 74% of them seen once, and the ten largest clones take 1.5% to 1.7%. This clone was found a few times. Its antigen is as yet unknown. Study findings and constraints: Healthy vaccinees showed cross-reactivity with common cold coronaviruses in only 1 of 255 vaccine-induced clones.

Within the ViraFEST assay, antigen-specific CD4+ T cells underwent expansion with viral peptide pools prior to sequencing. CD4+ T cells were isolated after 10 days of culture. Either the BNT162b2 or mRNA-1273 vaccine was given to participants in two doses. The authors exchanged half the medium for IL-2 medium on days 3 and 7. The V gene's germline CDR1 is MRHNA and CDR2 SNTAGT. CDR3 size: 14 residues. With 4 bases removed from V and 5 bases from J, the gap between germline ends came to 15 bases. Sequencing used CD4+ T cells from PBMCs cultured with HCoV-229E spike peptides, obtained after COVID-19 vaccination. The origin of this receptor is a human donor who received a COVID-19 vaccine. This sequence joins TRBV6-4 and TRBJ2-7, with a weak D call TRBD1 (6 bases). The chain's CDR3 is CASSAYRDEDEQYV. CDR3 coding DNA: TGTGCCAGCAGTGCGTACAGGGATGAGGACGAGCAGTACGTC.